This T cell receptor beta chain emerged from a study of early T cells in non-severe SARS-CoV-2 infection. Turning to the study itself: The input, bulk RNA from unsorted whole blood, was sequenced, and chains were unpaired.

In the library, individual cDNA molecules carried attached unique molecular identifiers. A single record per CDR3 protein comes from TCRdb applying MiXCR to the 5' RACE reads. The repertoire holds about 11,000 distinct CDR3 sequences, with 4% to 5.5% as singletons. Findings and limits, study-wide: VDJdb-based annotation leaned toward anti-spike CD8 responses and missed private and CD4 specificities.

This clonotype was detected ten times or more. The antigen remains unidentified. CDR1 and CDR2 (germline): LGHNA, YSLEER. The CDR3 totals 16 residues. V lost 0 bases and J 0 bases, leaving 10 bases between the germline ends. The sample comprised whole blood. This rearrangement joins TRBV4-3 to TRBJ2-3; D ambiguous. The receptor was derived from an adult who was a healthcare worker with PCR-confirmed SARS-CoV-2 infection or an uninfected control (not recorded which). CDR3 in amino acids: CASSQDSTESTDTQYF. The CDR3 nucleotides read TGCGCCAGCAGCCAAGATAGTACCGAGAGCACAGATACGCAGTATTTT.